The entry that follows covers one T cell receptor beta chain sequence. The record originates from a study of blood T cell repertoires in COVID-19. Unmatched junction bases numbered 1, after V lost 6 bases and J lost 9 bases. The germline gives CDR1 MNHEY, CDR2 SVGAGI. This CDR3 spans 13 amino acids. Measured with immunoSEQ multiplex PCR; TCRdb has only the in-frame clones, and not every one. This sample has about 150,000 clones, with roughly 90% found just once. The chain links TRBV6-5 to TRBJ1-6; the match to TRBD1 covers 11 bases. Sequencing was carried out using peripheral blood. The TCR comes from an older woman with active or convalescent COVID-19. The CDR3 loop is CASRDRGLSPLHF. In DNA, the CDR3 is TGTGCCAGCAGGGACAGGGGGCTTTCACCCCTCCACTTT.